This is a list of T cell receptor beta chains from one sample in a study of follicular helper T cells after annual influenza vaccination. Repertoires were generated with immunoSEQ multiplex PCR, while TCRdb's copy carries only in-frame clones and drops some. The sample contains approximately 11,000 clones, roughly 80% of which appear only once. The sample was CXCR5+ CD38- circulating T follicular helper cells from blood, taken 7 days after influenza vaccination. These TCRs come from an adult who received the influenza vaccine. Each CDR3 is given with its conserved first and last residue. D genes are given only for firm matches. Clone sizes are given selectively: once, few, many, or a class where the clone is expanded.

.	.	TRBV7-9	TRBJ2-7	TGTGCCAGCAGCGAACTGCAGGGGTCCATCGAGCAGTACTTC	CASSELQGSIEQYF
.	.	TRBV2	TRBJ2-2	TGTGCCAGCAGGTCGGGGGCCGGGGAGCTGTTTTTT	CASRSGAGELFF
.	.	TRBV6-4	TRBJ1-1	TGTGCCAGCAGTAAGTACATGAACACTGAAGCTTTCTTT	CASSKYMNTEAFF
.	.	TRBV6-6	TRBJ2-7	TGTGCCAGCAGTTACTCGGGTCTTGGGAACGAGCAGTACTTC	CASSYSGLGNEQYF
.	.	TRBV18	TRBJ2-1	TGTGCCAGCTCACGCAGAGTTGGAGACTACAATGAGCAGTTCTTC	CASSRRVGDYNEQFF
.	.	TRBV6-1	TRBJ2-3	TGTGCCAGCAGTGACGGAGATACGCAGTATTTT	CASSDGDTQYF
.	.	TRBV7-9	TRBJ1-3	TGTGCCAGCAGCCGCGACACTGGAAACACCATATATTTT	CASSRDTGNTIYF
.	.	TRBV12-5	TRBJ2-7	TGTGCTAGTGCTTCCAATTCCTACGAGCAGTACTTC	CASASNSYEQYF
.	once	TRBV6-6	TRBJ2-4	TGTGCCAGCAGTCCCCCCGACTCCAAAAACATTCAGTACTTC	CASSPPDSKNIQYF
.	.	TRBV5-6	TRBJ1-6	TGTGCCAGCAGCGGAGGACCTTTTGCGGGTGGGGGTTCACCCCTCCACTTT	CASSGGPFAGGGSPLHF
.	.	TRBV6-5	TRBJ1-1	TGTGCCAGCAGTGGGCCCACGGAAGCTTTCTTT	CASSGPTEAFF
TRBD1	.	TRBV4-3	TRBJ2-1	TGCGCCAGCAGCCCCCAACCGGGACAGGGGGCCTACAATGAGCAGTTCTTC	CASSPQPGQGAYNEQFF
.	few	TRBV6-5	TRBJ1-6	TGTGCCAGCAGTTACTCGCGGGGATCGAGGAATTCACCCCTCCACTTT	CASSYSRGSRNSPLHF
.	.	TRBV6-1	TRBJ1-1	TGTGCCAGCAGTGCCACGGCGAACACTGAAGCTTTCTTT	CASSATANTEAFF
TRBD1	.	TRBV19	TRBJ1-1	TGTGCCAGTAGTACCCTGACAGGGGGCGAGAACACTGAAGCTTTCTTT	CASSTLTGGENTEAFF
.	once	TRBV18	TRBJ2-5	TGTGCCAGCTCACCTCAAGAGACCCAGTACTTC	CASSPQETQYF
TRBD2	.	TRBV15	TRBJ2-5	TGTGCCACCAGCGGAAGGACTAGCGGCCAAGAGACCCAGTACTTC	CATSGRTSGQETQYF
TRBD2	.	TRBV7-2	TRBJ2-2	TGTGCCAGCAGTCCTAGCGGGGGGTCGAACACCGGGGAGCTGTTTTTT	CASSPSGGSNTGELFF
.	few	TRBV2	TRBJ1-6	TGTGCCACCGGGACAAGCTCACCCCTCCACTTT	CATGTSSPLHF
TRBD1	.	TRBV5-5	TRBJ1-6	TGTGCCAGCAGGGGGGGACAGGCCTTTTCACCCCTCCACTTT	CASRGGQAFSPLHF
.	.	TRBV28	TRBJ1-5	TGTGCCAGCAGGGTTAGCAATCAGCCCCAGCATTTT	CASRVSNQPQHF
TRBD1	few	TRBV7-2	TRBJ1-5	TGTGCCAGCAGCTTAGATACAGGGGTTGAGGATAGCAATCAGCCCCAGCATTTT	CASSLDTGVEDSNQPQHF
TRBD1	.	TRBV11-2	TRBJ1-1	TGTGCCAGCAGACGGGACAGGGGAGAAGCTTTCTTT	CASRRDRGEAFF
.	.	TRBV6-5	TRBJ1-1	TGTGCCAGCAGCCCCATAGGGCGCGACACTGAAGCTTTCTTT	CASSPIGRDTEAFF
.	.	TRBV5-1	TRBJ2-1	TGCGCCAGCAGCCTGTCTGCGGGGAACAATGAGCAGTTCTTC	CASSLSAGNNEQFF
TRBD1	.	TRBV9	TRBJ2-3	TGTGCCAGCTCCGGGGGACAGGGGTTAGATACGCAGTATTTT	CASSGGQGLDTQYF
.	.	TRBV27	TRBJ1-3	TGTGCCAGCAGTGGGGACAACCGAAACACCATATATTTT	CASSGDNRNTIYF
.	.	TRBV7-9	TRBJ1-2	TGTGCCAGCAGCAGGGACTATGGCTACACCTTC	CASSRDYGYTF
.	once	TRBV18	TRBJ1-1	TGTGCCAGCTCACCCCCCAGGGGAACGAACACTGAAGCTTTCTTT	CASSPPRGTNTEAFF
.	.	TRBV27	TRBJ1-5	TGTGCCAGCAGTATAAGGCCGAGGGATCAGCCCCAGCATTTT	CASSIRPRDQPQHF
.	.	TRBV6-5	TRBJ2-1	TGTGCCAGCAGCGCCCCACAGTCCAATGAGCAGTTCTTC	CASSAPQSNEQFF
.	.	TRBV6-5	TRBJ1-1	TGTGCCAGCAGTTCTCTGTCTCGGGTGACTGAAGCTTTCTTT	CASSSLSRVTEAFF
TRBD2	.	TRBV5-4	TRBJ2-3	TGTGCCAGCAGCTTTCGCAAGACTAGCGGGGGGGGAGATACGCAGTATTTT	CASSFRKTSGGGDTQYF
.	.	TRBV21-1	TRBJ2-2	TGTGCGGCCGGGACCTCGAACACCGGGGAGCTGTTTTTT	CAAGTSNTGELFF
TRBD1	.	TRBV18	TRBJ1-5	TGTGCCAGCTCACCCTCGCAGGGGGCCGATCAGCCCCAGCATTTT	CASSPSQGADQPQHF
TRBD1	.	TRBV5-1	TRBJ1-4	TGCGCCAGCAGCAAAAACGGGAGGGGACAGGAGTATGAAAAACTGTTTTTT	CASSKNGRGQEYEKLFF
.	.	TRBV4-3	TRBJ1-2	TGCGCCAGCAGCACCCAACGGGGGGGTCTTTTACATGGCTACACCTTC	CASSTQRGGLLHGYTF
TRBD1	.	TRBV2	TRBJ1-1	TGTGCCAGTAATCGACAGGGCTCTGAAGCTTTCTTT	CASNRQGSEAFF
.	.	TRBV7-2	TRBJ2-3	TGTGCCAGCAGCTTGGATCACTCTTCAGATACGCAGTATTTT	CASSLDHSSDTQYF
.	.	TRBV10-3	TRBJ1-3	TGTGCCACCCGAGATGGGGGTCCTTCCTCTGGAAACACCATATATTTT	CATRDGGPSSGNTIYF
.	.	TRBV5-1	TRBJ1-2	TGCGCCAGCAGCCAAGAACTCACAGTTAACTATGGCTACACCTTC	CASSQELTVNYGYTF
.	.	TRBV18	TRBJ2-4	TGTGCCAGCTCACCAGGGCCCGCCAAAAACATTCAGTACTTC	CASSPGPAKNIQYF
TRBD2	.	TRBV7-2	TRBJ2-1	TGTGCCAGCAGCTTAGTAGCGGGGGGCTACAATGAGCAGTTCTTC	CASSLVAGGYNEQFF
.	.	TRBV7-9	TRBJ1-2	TGTGCCAGCAGGGGGCTGGGTTATGGCTACACCTTC	CASRGLGYGYTF
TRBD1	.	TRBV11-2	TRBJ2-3	TGTGCCAGCAGCCCGGACAGGCAACGCACAGATACGCAGTATTTT	CASSPDRQRTDTQYF
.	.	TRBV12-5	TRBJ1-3	TGTGCTAGTGGTTTGGACGGGGTTGCTGGAAACACCATATATTTT	CASGLDGVAGNTIYF
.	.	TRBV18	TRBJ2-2	TGTGCCAGCTCACCAAAGGAGGGGCCCGGGGAGCTGTTTTTT	CASSPKEGPGELFF
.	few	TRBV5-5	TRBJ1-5	TGTGCCAGCAGCTTGGCCGAGGACAGATATCAGCCCCAGCATTTT	CASSLAEDRYQPQHF
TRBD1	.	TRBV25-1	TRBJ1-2	TGTGCCAGCAGTGCAGGGGGCAGCTATGGCTACACCTTC	CASSAGGSYGYTF
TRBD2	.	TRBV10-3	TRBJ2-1	TGTGCCATCAGTGAGTCGTGGGAGGGCAATGAGCAGTTCTTC	CAISESWEGNEQFF
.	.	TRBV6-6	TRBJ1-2	TGTGCCAGCAGTTACTCGGGCGGAACCTATGGCTACACCTTC	CASSYSGGTYGYTF
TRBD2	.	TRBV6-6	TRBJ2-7	TGTGCCAGCAGCCCCGGGGGGGAGGGCGAGCAGTACTTC	CASSPGGEGEQYF
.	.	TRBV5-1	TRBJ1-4	TGCGCCAGCAGCGTCACAGGGTTGGACGAAAAACTGTTTTTT	CASSVTGLDEKLFF
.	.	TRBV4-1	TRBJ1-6	TGCGCCAGCAGCCAAGAATCGGGGGCGCCTAATTCACCCCTCCACTTT	CASSQESGAPNSPLHF
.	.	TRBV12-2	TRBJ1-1	TGTGCAAGTCGCCGCGGGGGGGGCGCATATCAGGGTACTGAAGCTTTCTTT	CASRRGGGAYQGTEAFF